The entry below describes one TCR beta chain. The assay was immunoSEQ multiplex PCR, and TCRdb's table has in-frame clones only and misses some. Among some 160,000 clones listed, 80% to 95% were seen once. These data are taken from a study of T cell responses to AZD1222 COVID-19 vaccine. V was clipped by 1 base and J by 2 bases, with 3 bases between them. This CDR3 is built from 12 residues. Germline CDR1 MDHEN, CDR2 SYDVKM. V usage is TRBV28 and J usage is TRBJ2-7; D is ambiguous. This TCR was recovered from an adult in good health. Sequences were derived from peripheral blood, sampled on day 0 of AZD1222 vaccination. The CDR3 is CASSLYPYEQYF. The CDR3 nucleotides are TGTGCCAGCAGTTTATATCCCTACGAGCAGTACTTC.